These T cell receptor beta chains were read from a single sample in a study of monozygotic twins with cystic fibrosis. The protocol was immunoSEQ multiplex PCR, while the TCRdb copy is restricted to in-frame clones and leaves out a portion. This sample has some 15,000 clones, with approximately 84% found just once. Sequencing was carried out using blood. The source is a boy younger than 18 with cystic fibrosis. CDR3s include the opening cysteine and the closing phenylalanine or tryptophan. A D gene is named only where the DNA matches it firmly. Rows give clone size only sometimes, using once, few, many, or a class for an expanded clone.

abundance,v_gene,j_gene,d_gene,CDR3aa,CDR3nt
once,TRBV13,TRBJ1-1,.,CASSIRTALNTEAFF,TGTGCCAGCAGCATCCGGACGGCCCTGAACACTGAAGCTTTCTTT
.,TRBV9,TRBJ2-1,.,CASSPQGNSYNEQFF,TGTGCCAGCAGCCCGCAGGGTAACTCCTACAATGAGCAGTTCTTC
.,TRBV30,TRBJ1-1,.,CAWSHLRTGTEAFF,TGTGCCTGGAGTCACCTTCGGACGGGGACTGAAGCTTTCTTT
.,TRBV5-1,TRBJ2-7,TRBD1,CASQTGDGYEQYF,TGCGCCAGCCAAACAGGGGACGGCTACGAGCAGTACTTC
.,TRBV6-5,TRBJ1-1,.,CASSSGQPNTEAFF,TGTGCCAGCAGTTCCGGACAGCCGAACACTGAAGCTTTCTTT
few,TRBV30,TRBJ1-4,.,CAWSDINEKLFF,TGTGCCTGGTCGGATATTAATGAAAAACTGTTTTTT
.,TRBV11-2,TRBJ1-4,.,CASSDPPGSANEKLFF,TGTGCCAGCAGCGACCCTCCAGGGTCGGCTAATGAAAAACTGTTTTTT
.,TRBV5-8,TRBJ1-3,.,CASSFSPSSGNTIYF,TGTGCCAGCAGCTTCTCCCCGAGCTCTGGAAACACCATATATTTT
.,TRBV30,TRBJ1-2,.,CAWSRIGQFNYGYTF,TGTGCCTGGTCGAGAATAGGACAGTTTAACTATGGCTACACCTTC
once,TRBV5-1,TRBJ2-7,TRBD2,CASSGTGTSASSYEQYF,TGCGCCAGCAGCGGAACCGGGACTAGCGCTAGCTCCTACGAGCAGTACTTC
.,TRBV7-9,TRBJ2-3,TRBD1,CASSFGTAPLTQYF,TGTGCCAGCAGCTTTGGGACAGCGCCTCTTACGCAGTATTTT
.,TRBV6-5,TRBJ1-5,.,CASSYLGAGQPQHF,TGTGCCAGCAGTTACTTGGGGGCCGGGCAGCCCCAGCATTTT
.,TRBV6-1,TRBJ2-7,TRBD2,CASRGLRAGAYEQYF,TGTGCCAGCAGGGGCCTCCGAGCGGGGGCGTACGAGCAGTACTTC
.,TRBV30,TRBJ1-5,TRBD1,CAWSPGQNSYSNQPQHF,TGTGCCTGGAGTCCGGGACAGAACTCCTATAGCAATCAGCCCCAGCATTTT
.,TRBV18,TRBJ2-7,.,CASSPSFSYEQYF,TGTGCCAGCTCACCATCGTTCAGCTACGAGCAGTACTTC
.,TRBV29-1,TRBJ1-3,.,CSVGTDSSVTIYF,TGCAGCGTTGGTACCGACAGTTCGGTCACCATATATTTT
.,TRBV18,TRBJ1-4,.,CASSPQVGTFVGLFF,TGTGCCAGCTCACCTCAAGTCGGGACATTCGTGGGACTGTTTTTT
.,TRBV6-5,TRBJ1-2,.,CASTLGPNYGYTF,TGTGCCAGCACCCTGGGACCGAACTATGGCTACACCTTC
.,TRBV21-1,TRBJ2-4,.,CASPQGRDSQNIQYF,TGTGCCAGCCCCCAGGGCCGGGACTCACAAAACATTCAGTACTTC
.,TRBV19,TRBJ1-1,.,CASSVGQTGLNTEAFF,TGTGCCAGTAGTGTAGGGCAGACAGGCCTGAACACTGAAGCTTTCTTT
.,TRBV7-8,TRBJ2-5,TRBD1,CASSLGLDRVGMETQYF,TGTGCCAGCAGCTTAGGATTAGACAGGGTGGGAATGGAGACCCAGTACTTC
.,TRBV5-4,TRBJ2-3,.,CASSRSTMTQASTDTQYF,TGTGCCAGCAGTCGTTCGACCATGACTCAGGCTAGCACAGATACGCAGTATTTT
.,TRBV7-3,TRBJ2-1,.,CASRHRDHSYNEQFF,TGTGCCAGCAGGCACCGGGACCACTCCTACAATGAGCAGTTCTTC
few,TRBV7-9,TRBJ1-1,.,CASSQNKQGNTEAFF,TGTGCCAGCAGCCAAAATAAACAGGGGAACACTGAAGCTTTCTTT
.,TRBV5-4,TRBJ2-1,TRBD2,CASSLLRAGGPHNEQFF,TGTGCCAGCAGCTTGTTGAGGGCGGGAGGGCCCCACAATGAGCAGTTCTTC
.,TRBV28,TRBJ1-1,TRBD1,CASRKQGGNTEAFF,TGTGCCAGCAGAAAACAGGGGGGGAACACTGAAGCTTTCTTT
.,TRBV28,TRBJ2-5,TRBD2,CATGGLETQYF,TGTGCCACGGGGGGTTTGGAGACCCAGTACTTC
once,TRBV11-2,TRBJ1-2,.,CASSLDKNYGYTF,TGTGCCAGCAGCTTAGACAAGAACTATGGCTACACCTTC
.,TRBV7-2,TRBJ2-5,.,CASSFSESQETQYF,TGTGCCAGCAGCTTTTCGGAGAGCCAAGAGACCCAGTACTTC